Listed below are T cell receptor beta chains from one sample, sequenced in a study of T cells in localized non-small cell lung cancer. Sequencing used immunoSEQ multiplex PCR; TCRdb keeps in-frame clones, though not all of them. The table lists 20,000 to 25,000 clones, 92% of them singletons, with under 3% in the top ten. The sample was peripheral blood, taken before any cancer treatment. The receptors derive from a woman aged 40-75 years with stage I lung adenocarcinoma. Both conserved end residues are part of each CDR3. D genes are given only for firm matches. Expanded clones get a size class; other rows say once, few or many, or leave the size out.

d_gene: NA
j_gene: TRBJ2-3
v_gene: TRBV18
abundance: NA
CDR3nt: TGTGCCAGCTCACCACTGAACGGGAAGGGAGATACGCAGTATTTT
CDR3aa: CASSPLNGKGDTQYF

d_gene: NA
j_gene: TRBJ1-4
v_gene: TRBV19
abundance: NA
CDR3nt: TGTGCCAGTAGTATAGCGGACGCCCTTAGAGAAAAACTGTTTTTT
CDR3aa: CASSIADALREKLFF

d_gene: NA
j_gene: TRBJ2-2
v_gene: TRBV6-6
abundance: NA
CDR3nt: TGTGCCAGCAGTTACTACGGGGGGCGTAGCGGGGAGCTGTTTTTT
CDR3aa: CASSYYGGRSGELFF

d_gene: TRBD1
j_gene: TRBJ1-2
v_gene: TRBV28
abundance: NA
CDR3nt: TGTGCCAGCAGTTGGGGACAGGGAGAAAATGGCTACACCTTC
CDR3aa: CASSWGQGENGYTF

d_gene: NA
j_gene: TRBJ1-1
v_gene: TRBV2
abundance: NA
CDR3nt: TGTGCCAGCAGTGAGTGGCACCTAAACACTGAAGCTTTCTTT
CDR3aa: CASSEWHLNTEAFF

d_gene: NA
j_gene: TRBJ2-3
v_gene: TRBV11-3
abundance: NA
CDR3nt: TGTGCCAGCAGCTTGGGGACCAGTTTTTTAGGAGATACGCAGTATTTT
CDR3aa: CASSLGTSFLGDTQYF

d_gene: NA
j_gene: TRBJ1-5
v_gene: TRBV2
abundance: NA
CDR3nt: TGTGCCAGCAGTTTTACAGGTAATAGCAATCAGCCCCAGCATTTT
CDR3aa: CASSFTGNSNQPQHF

d_gene: NA
j_gene: TRBJ1-6
v_gene: TRBV4-1
abundance: NA
CDR3nt: TGCGCCAGCAGCCAAGATCGGGGAGTAGTAAATTCACCCCTCCACTTT
CDR3aa: CASSQDRGVVNSPLHF

d_gene: NA
j_gene: TRBJ2-1
v_gene: TRBV21-1
abundance: NA
CDR3nt: TGTGCCAGCAGCAAAGGACCCGTGGGGGACTGCTCCTACAATGAGCAGTTCTTC
CDR3aa: CASSKGPVGDCSYNEQFF

d_gene: NA
j_gene: TRBJ2-1
v_gene: TRBV5-5
abundance: NA
CDR3nt: TGTGCCAGCAGCCGTGGGAGTGGGTCCTACAATGAGCAGTTCTTC
CDR3aa: CASSRGSGSYNEQFF

d_gene: NA
j_gene: TRBJ1-2
v_gene: TRBV28
abundance: NA
CDR3nt: TGTGCCAGCAGTTTATTAGATCGAGGGAACTATGGCTACACCTTC
CDR3aa: CASSLLDRGNYGYTF

d_gene: TRBD2
j_gene: TRBJ2-2
v_gene: TRBV6-1
abundance: NA
CDR3nt: TGTGCCAGCAGGGCACTAGCGGGATCGGGGGAGCTGTTTTTT
CDR3aa: CASRALAGSGELFF

d_gene: NA
j_gene: TRBJ1-4
v_gene: TRBV9
abundance: NA
CDR3nt: TGTGCCAGCAGCGTAGAGGGGAGTACTGAAAAACTGTTTTTT
CDR3aa: CASSVEGSTEKLFF

d_gene: NA
j_gene: TRBJ1-4
v_gene: TRBV10-3
abundance: NA
CDR3nt: TGTGCCATCAGTGGGGGTTCGGGACCGACAGAAAAACTGTTTTTT
CDR3aa: CAISGGSGPTEKLFF

d_gene: NA
j_gene: TRBJ1-1
v_gene: TRBV11-1
abundance: NA
CDR3nt: TGTGCCAGCAGCGGAGGGGGGACCGGACACACTGAAGCTTTCTTT
CDR3aa: CASSGGGTGHTEAFF

d_gene: NA
j_gene: TRBJ2-2
v_gene: TRBV18
abundance: NA
CDR3nt: TGTGCCAGCTCAACGAAATTGGCCGGGGAGCTGTTTTTT
CDR3aa: CASSTKLAGELFF

d_gene: NA
j_gene: TRBJ2-1
v_gene: TRBV6-1
abundance: NA
CDR3nt: TGTGCCAGCAGTGCCAAATTATGGGAAAGCTCCTACAATGAGCAGTTCTTC
CDR3aa: CASSAKLWESSYNEQFF

d_gene: TRBD2
j_gene: TRBJ2-2
v_gene: TRBV5-1
abundance: NA
CDR3nt: TGCGCCAGCAGCTTGCTGCGCGGGAGGAACACCGGGGAGCTGTTTTTT
CDR3aa: CASSLLRGRNTGELFF

d_gene: NA
j_gene: TRBJ2-3
v_gene: TRBV5-1
abundance: NA
CDR3nt: TGCGCCAGCAGCCCGACAGCAGATACGCAGTATTTT
CDR3aa: CASSPTADTQYF

d_gene: NA
j_gene: TRBJ1-4
v_gene: TRBV11-2
abundance: NA
CDR3nt: TGTGCCAGCAGCCCGGGCCAGGGTCCGAGTGAAAAACTGTTTTTT
CDR3aa: CASSPGQGPSEKLFF

d_gene: TRBD2
j_gene: TRBJ2-7
v_gene: TRBV7-9
abundance: NA
CDR3nt: TGTGCCAGCAGCCCAGAAGCTTTAGCGGGAGATTGCGAGCAGTACTTC
CDR3aa: CASSPEALAGDCEQYF

d_gene: NA
j_gene: TRBJ2-1
v_gene: TRBV12-5
abundance: NA
CDR3nt: TGTGCTAGTGGTTTTGACAATGAGCAGTTCTTC
CDR3aa: CASGFDNEQFF

d_gene: NA
j_gene: TRBJ2-2
v_gene: TRBV21-1
abundance: once
CDR3nt: TGTGCCAGCATTCCCTCCCGGGAGCTGTTTTTT
CDR3aa: CASIPSRELFF

d_gene: NA
j_gene: TRBJ2-6
v_gene: TRBV7-6
abundance: NA
CDR3nt: TGTGCCAGCAGCATGGGCCCGGACGGTTCTGGGGCCAACGTCCTGACTTTC
CDR3aa: CASSMGPDGSGANVLTF

d_gene: TRBD1
j_gene: TRBJ1-1
v_gene: TRBV19
abundance: NA
CDR3nt: TGTGCCAGTAGTACCAAACAGGGGCCCAAAAACACTGAAGCTTTCTTT
CDR3aa: CASSTKQGPKNTEAFF

d_gene: TRBD1
j_gene: TRBJ1-5
v_gene: TRBV6-1
abundance: NA
CDR3nt: TGTGCCAGCAGTCCTTACAGGGGGCAACAGCCCCAGCATTTT
CDR3aa: CASSPYRGQQPQHF

d_gene: NA
j_gene: TRBJ1-3
v_gene: TRBV15
abundance: NA
CDR3nt: TGTGCCACCAGCAGCAGGGTGAGCTCTGGAAACACCATATATTTT
CDR3aa: CATSSRVSSGNTIYF

d_gene: NA
j_gene: TRBJ2-3
v_gene: TRBV7-3
abundance: NA
CDR3nt: TGTGCCAGCAGCTTAATGGGGGGAAGCACAGATACGCAGTATTTT
CDR3aa: CASSLMGGSTDTQYF

d_gene: TRBD2
j_gene: TRBJ2-2
v_gene: TRBV9
abundance: NA
CDR3nt: TGTGCCAGCAGCGTAGCTACGGGAGGGTCGGGCACCGGGGAGCTGTTTTTT
CDR3aa: CASSVATGGSGTGELFF

d_gene: NA
j_gene: TRBJ1-2
v_gene: TRBV28
abundance: NA
CDR3nt: TGTGCCAGCAGCTACCTCGAGCGGTCTTATGGCTACACCTTC
CDR3aa: CASSYLERSYGYTF

d_gene: TRBD2
j_gene: TRBJ2-7
v_gene: TRBV9
abundance: NA
CDR3nt: TGTGCCAGCAGCGTCTTAAGCGGGGGTGAGCAGTACTTC
CDR3aa: CASSVLSGGEQYF

d_gene: NA
j_gene: TRBJ2-3
v_gene: TRBV28
abundance: NA
CDR3nt: TGTGCCAGCAGCGAGCCTAATAGCGGTTCAGATACGCAGTATTTT
CDR3aa: CASSEPNSGSDTQYF

d_gene: NA
j_gene: TRBJ2-1
v_gene: TRBV28
abundance: NA
CDR3nt: TGTGCCAGCAGTTTGGGCGGAAGCTCCTACAATGAGCAGTTCTTC
CDR3aa: CASSLGGSSYNEQFF

d_gene: NA
j_gene: TRBJ2-7
v_gene: TRBV11-2
abundance: NA
CDR3nt: TGTGCCAGCAGCTTGGGGAGCTCCTACGAGCAGTACTTC
CDR3aa: CASSLGSSYEQYF

d_gene: NA
j_gene: TRBJ2-1
v_gene: TRBV7-7
abundance: once
CDR3nt: TGTGCCAGCAGCCCCTCAAGAAGCGGGCCCAATGAGCAGTTCTTC
CDR3aa: CASSPSRSGPNEQFF

d_gene: NA
j_gene: TRBJ2-2
v_gene: TRBV7-2
abundance: NA
CDR3nt: TGTGCCAGCAGCCCCGGTATCGGGGAGCTGTTTTTT
CDR3aa: CASSPGIGELFF

d_gene: NA
j_gene: TRBJ2-4
v_gene: TRBV5-1
abundance: NA
CDR3nt: TGCGCCAGCCAACTGGACGGTGAAAACATTCAGTACTTC
CDR3aa: CASQLDGENIQYF

d_gene: TRBD1
j_gene: TRBJ2-7
v_gene: TRBV18
abundance: NA
CDR3nt: TGTGCCAGCTCCCAGGGGACAGGGGATCCCTACGAGCAGTACTTC
CDR3aa: CASSQGTGDPYEQYF

d_gene: NA
j_gene: TRBJ2-7
v_gene: TRBV10-3
abundance: NA
CDR3nt: TGTGCCATCACCCCTAGGGGGTTCTCCTACGAGCAGTACTTC
CDR3aa: CAITPRGFSYEQYF

d_gene: NA
j_gene: TRBJ1-5
v_gene: TRBV29-1
abundance: NA
CDR3nt: TGCAGCGTGGGAGACAGAGGAGGGCAGCCCCAGCATTTT
CDR3aa: CSVGDRGGQPQHF

d_gene: NA
j_gene: TRBJ2-1
v_gene: TRBV10-1
abundance: NA
CDR3nt: TGCGCCAGCAGTGAGCGCCCCAGCCGCAATGAGCAGTTCTTC
CDR3aa: CASSERPSRNEQFF

d_gene: TRBD2
j_gene: TRBJ2-1
v_gene: TRBV5-1
abundance: NA
CDR3nt: TGCGCCAGCAGCCCCCAGTCGCTAGCGGGAGGGTACAATGAGCAGTTCTTC
CDR3aa: CASSPQSLAGGYNEQFF

d_gene: NA
j_gene: TRBJ2-2
v_gene: TRBV25-1
abundance: NA
CDR3nt: TGTGCCAGCATGGGCGGATCCCCCGGGGAGCTGTTTTTT
CDR3aa: CASMGGSPGELFF

d_gene: TRBD1
j_gene: TRBJ2-6
v_gene: TRBV18
abundance: NA
CDR3nt: TGTGCCAGCTCACGGGACAGGCCCCGCATCACCTACTCTGGGGCCAACGTCCTGACTTTC
CDR3aa: CASSRDRPRITYSGANVLTF

d_gene: NA
j_gene: TRBJ2-5
v_gene: TRBV7-9
abundance: NA
CDR3nt: TGTGCCAGCAGCTCATTGGGGCAAGAGACCCAGTACTTC
CDR3aa: CASSSLGQETQYF

d_gene: TRBD1
j_gene: TRBJ1-2
v_gene: TRBV28
abundance: once
CDR3nt: TGTGCCAGCACCCTGACAGGGATTGACTATGGCTACACCTTC
CDR3aa: CASTLTGIDYGYTF

d_gene: NA
j_gene: TRBJ2-7
v_gene: TRBV10-2
abundance: NA
CDR3nt: TGCGCCAGCCGGGGGGCATCCTACGAGCAGTACTTC
CDR3aa: CASRGASYEQYF

d_gene: NA
j_gene: TRBJ1-5
v_gene: TRBV5-4
abundance: NA
CDR3nt: TGTGCCAGCAGTCGATGGGGGTATCAGCCCCAGCATTTT
CDR3aa: CASSRWGYQPQHF

d_gene: NA
j_gene: TRBJ1-5
v_gene: TRBV5-5
abundance: NA
CDR3nt: TGTGCCAGCAGCCTCGGACAGCAACTAGTAAATCAGCCCCAGCATTTT
CDR3aa: CASSLGQQLVNQPQHF